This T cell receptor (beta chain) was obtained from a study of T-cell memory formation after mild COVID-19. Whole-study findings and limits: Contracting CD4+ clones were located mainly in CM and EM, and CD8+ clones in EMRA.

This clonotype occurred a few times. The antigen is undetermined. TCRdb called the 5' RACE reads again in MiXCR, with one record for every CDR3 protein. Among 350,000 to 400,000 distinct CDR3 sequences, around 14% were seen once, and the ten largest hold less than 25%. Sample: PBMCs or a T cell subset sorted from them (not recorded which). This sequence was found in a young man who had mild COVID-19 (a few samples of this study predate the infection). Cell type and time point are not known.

The chain's CDR3 is CASSPLRGYTDTQYF. The CDR3 DNA follows: TGTGCCAGCAGCCCACTACGAGGATACACAGATACGCAGTATTTT. The chain employs TRBV7-8 and TRBJ2-3, with unresolved D. Trimming shortened V by 5 bases and J by 2 bases, and 14 bases separated the two germline ends. The length of the CDR3 is 15 residues. The V gene's germline CDR1 is SGHVS and CDR2 FQNEAQ.